This is a list of T cell receptor beta chains from one sample in a study of T-cell reconstitution after alpha-beta-depleted transplantation in children. TCRdb re-analysed the PCR reads in MiXCR, keeping a single row per CDR3 protein. This table holds fewer than 500,000 distinct CDR3 sequences, roughly 44% found once. The specimen comprised PBMCs, sampled before TCRalphabeta/CD19-depleted stem cell transplant. The receptors were gathered from a girl aged 2-10 years with aplastic anemia, due to receive a stem cell transplant. Each CDR3 is given with its conserved first and last residue. D genes are given only for firm matches. Clone size appears in some rows only: once, few, many, or a class for an expanded clone.

size: few
D: TRBD1
J: TRBJ2-3
V: TRBV27
DNA: TGTGCAACAGGGGGCAACACAGATACGCAGTATTTT
CDR3: CATGGNTDTQYF

size: -
D: -
J: TRBJ1-2
V: TRBV7-9
DNA: TGTGCCAGCAGCTTAGGGCAGGCCCGAGGCTACACCTTC
CDR3: CASSLGQARGYTF

size: few
D: -
J: TRBJ2-7
V: TRBV2
DNA: TGTGCCAGCAGTGAGGACGGATGGGAGCAGTACTTC
CDR3: CASSEDGWEQYF

size: -
D: -
J: TRBJ1-1
V: TRBV5-6
DNA: TGTGCCAGCAGCTTCCATTTGGCTGAAGCGTTCTTT
CDR3: CASSFHLAEAFF

size: -
D: TRBD2
J: TRBJ2-1
V: TRBV28
DNA: TGTGCCAGCAGTCCAACCGGGACTAGCGGGAGGGCCTTGAACAATGAGCAGTTCTTC
CDR3: CASSPTGTSGRALNNEQFF

size: once
D: -
J: TRBJ2-2
V: TRBV4-1
DNA: TGCGCCAGCAGCCCGTATTTGGGGGGCACCGGGGAGCTGTTTTTT
CDR3: CASSPYLGGTGELFF

size: -
D: TRBD2
J: TRBJ2-3
V: TRBV6-5
DNA: TGTGCCAGCAGTTACTCTCTAGCGGCTAGCACAGATACGCAGTATTTT
CDR3: CASSYSLAASTDTQYF

size: -
D: TRBD1
J: TRBJ2-1
V: TRBV3-1
DNA: TGTGCCAGCAGCCGGACCGGGACAGGGCACAATGAGCAGTTCTTC
CDR3: CASSRTGTGHNEQFF

size: -
D: -
J: TRBJ2-2
V: TRBV23-1
DNA: TGCGCCAGCAGTCAATCGCTCAGACGGCCGAACACCGGGGAGCTGTTTTTT
CDR3: CASSQSLRRPNTGELFF

size: -
D: TRBD1
J: TRBJ2-1
V: TRBV29-1
DNA: TGCAGCGTTGACCCTAACCGGGACAGGCGCTACAATGAGCAGTTCTTC
CDR3: CSVDPNRDRRYNEQFF

size: once
D: -
J: TRBJ1-1
V: TRBV29-1
DNA: TGCAGCGTTGAAGAATGGTTTGAACGGGAGAACACTGAAGCTTTCTTT
CDR3: CSVEEWFERENTEAFF

size: -
D: TRBD2
J: TRBJ2-3
V: TRBV4-2
DNA: TGTGCCAGCAGCCCGGAGTGGGGAGCGGGGTTTAGCACAGATACGCAGTATTTT
CDR3: CASSPEWGAGFSTDTQYF

size: once
D: TRBD2
J: TRBJ2-3
V: TRBV20-1
DNA: TGCAGTGCCGGCAAAGGCGGGGGGGACTTCACAGATACGCAGTATTTT
CDR3: CSAGKGGGDFTDTQYF

size: -
D: -
J: TRBJ2-7
V: TRBV7-2
DNA: TGTGCCAGCAGCTTCGGGAGTCCCTCCTACGAGCAGTACTTC
CDR3: CASSFGSPSYEQYF

size: -
D: -
J: TRBJ1-5
V: TRBV4-1
DNA: TGCGCCAGCAGCCAAGCTCCCGGTCCAAATCAGCCCCAGCATTTT
CDR3: CASSQAPGPNQPQHF

size: medium-sized
D: -
J: TRBJ2-7
V: TRBV15
DNA: TGTGCCACCAGCCCGGACAGCTACGAGCAGTACTTC
CDR3: CATSPDSYEQYF

size: -
D: -
J: TRBJ2-7
V: TRBV5-6
DNA: TGTGCCATGGGCCCCGGGGTCGGTTTGGCCACCTACGAGCAGTACTTC
CDR3: CAMGPGVGLATYEQYF

size: many
D: -
J: TRBJ2-7
V: TRBV5-1
DNA: TGCGCCACCACCCGCGGCAGTTTTTCCTACGAGCAGTACTTC
CDR3: CATTRGSFSYEQYF

size: few
D: TRBD1
J: TRBJ2-7
V: TRBV6-1
DNA: TGTGCCAGCAGACTCCGGGACAGCGACTTTTACGAGCAGTACTTC
CDR3: CASRLRDSDFYEQYF

size: -
D: TRBD2
J: TRBJ2-1
V: TRBV4-2
DNA: TGTGCCAGCAGCCAAGAGTATACTTTGAGGACTAGTTCGTTCTTC
CDR3: CASSQEYTLRTSSFF

size: -
D: -
J: TRBJ2-3
V: TRBV20-1
DNA: TGCAGTGCCCAAAGACCCACTCCTCGCACAGATACGCAGTATTTT
CDR3: CSAQRPTPRTDTQYF

size: many
D: TRBD1
J: TRBJ2-5
V: TRBV28
DNA: TGTGCCAGCAGTAGCGGACAGGGAGGTTTGGAGACCCAGTACTTC
CDR3: CASSSGQGGLETQYF

size: -
D: -
J: TRBJ2-2
V: TRBV6-1
DNA: TGTGCCAGCACAAAAGCGGGCAGCGCGAACACCGGGGAGCTGTTTTTT
CDR3: CASTKAGSANTGELFF

size: -
D: TRBD2
J: TRBJ2-7
V: TRBV12-3/TRBV12-4
DNA: TGTGCCAGCAGTCCGGGAGGGCCTTTTACCCACGAGCAGTACTTC
CDR3: CASSPGGPFTHEQYF

size: -
D: -
J: TRBJ2-2
V: TRBV7-3
DNA: TGTGCCAGCAGCTTATTGAAAGGAACCGGGGAGCTGTTTTTT
CDR3: CASSLLKGTGELFF

size: few
D: -
J: TRBJ2-5
V: TRBV20-1
DNA: TGCAGTGCTAGAGGCCTCGGCGAGACCCAGTACTTC
CDR3: CSARGLGETQYF

size: -
D: TRBD2
J: TRBJ2-7
V: TRBV7-2
DNA: TGTGCCAGCAGCTTCTCCGGGACTAGTATCCACGAGCAGTACTTC
CDR3: CASSFSGTSIHEQYF

size: -
D: -
J: TRBJ1-1
V: TRBV7-3
DNA: TGTGCCAGCAGCTTGAACGGGGGTTCTGAAGCTTTCTTT
CDR3: CASSLNGGSEAFF

size: -
D: TRBD1
J: TRBJ2-7
V: TRBV7-9
DNA: TGTGCCAGCAGCACCGCAGGACAGGGACGGTACGAGCAGTACTTC
CDR3: CASSTAGQGRYEQYF

size: -
D: TRBD1
J: TRBJ2-7
V: TRBV5-1
DNA: TGCGCCAGCAGCTGGACAGGGGATGGCGTATCCTCCTACGAGCAGTACTTC
CDR3: CASSWTGDGVSSYEQYF

size: many
D: -
J: TRBJ1-5
V: TRBV20-1
DNA: TGCAGTGCTAGAGAGGATAGCAATCAGCCCCAGCATTTT
CDR3: CSAREDSNQPQHF

size: few
D: -
J: TRBJ2-7
V: TRBV20-1
DNA: TGCAGTGCTAGGTCTAGAGGCTACGAGCAGTACTTC
CDR3: CSARSRGYEQYF

size: many
D: TRBD2
J: TRBJ2-1
V: TRBV7-3
DNA: TGTGCCAGCAGCTTAACGGGGACTAGCGGGGGTTACAATGAGCAGTTCTTC
CDR3: CASSLTGTSGGYNEQFF

size: -
D: -
J: TRBJ2-7
V: TRBV4-1
DNA: TGCGCCAGCAGCCAAGACTTCCCGGGTAGCTCCTACGAGCAGTACTTC
CDR3: CASSQDFPGSSYEQYF

size: -
D: -
J: TRBJ2-7
V: TRBV6-2/TRBV6-3
DNA: TGTGCCAGCAGTTACTCGGGGGACCAACACTCCTACGAGCAGTACTTC
CDR3: CASSYSGDQHSYEQYF

size: -
D: TRBD1
J: TRBJ2-2
V: TRBV20-1
DNA: TGCAGTGCTCACAGGGGCGCTGGCACCGGGGAGCTGTTTTTT
CDR3: CSAHRGAGTGELFF

size: many
D: TRBD1
J: TRBJ2-7
V: TRBV20-1
DNA: TGCAGTGCTCCCGGACAGGGGGCGATGAACGAGCAGTACTTC
CDR3: CSAPGQGAMNEQYF

size: -
D: TRBD1
J: TRBJ1-2
V: TRBV9
DNA: TGTGCCAGCAGCGTAGGGGGGACAGGGGGCTGGGATGGCTACACCTTC
CDR3: CASSVGGTGGWDGYTF

size: -
D: TRBD2
J: TRBJ2-7
V: TRBV20-1
DNA: TGCAGTGCTAGGACTAGCCAGAGCTCCTACGAGCAGTACTTC
CDR3: CSARTSQSSYEQYF

size: -
D: -
J: TRBJ2-5
V: TRBV6-1
DNA: TGTGCCAGCAGGCCCGGTCACGGGGGACACTGGCGAGAGACCCAGTACTTC
CDR3: CASRPGHGGHWRETQYF

size: few
D: -
J: TRBJ2-1
V: TRBV12-3/TRBV12-4
DNA: TGTGCCAGCAGTCCCCCTGGGGTAGACTCCTACAATGAGCAGTTCTTC
CDR3: CASSPPGVDSYNEQFF

size: -
D: -
J: TRBJ2-7
V: TRBV30
DNA: TGTGCCTGGAGTGTACCGGGGGATTGGTACGAGCAGTACTTC
CDR3: CAWSVPGDWYEQYF

size: once
D: TRBD2
J: TRBJ2-2
V: TRBV5-1
DNA: TGCGCCAGCAGCTTCCGGCTAGCGGGGGGAACGAACACCGGGGAGCTGTTTTTT
CDR3: CASSFRLAGGTNTGELFF

size: few
D: -
J: TRBJ2-3
V: TRBV20-1
DNA: TGCAGTGCTAGAGGGACTACAAGCACAGATACGCAGTATTTT
CDR3: CSARGTTSTDTQYF

size: -
D: TRBD2
J: TRBJ2-1
V: TRBV5-1
DNA: TGCGCCAGCACGCCGGACGGGGGGTCCCCTAATGAGCAGTTCTTC
CDR3: CASTPDGGSPNEQFF

size: few
D: TRBD1
J: TRBJ2-7
V: TRBV25-1
DNA: TGTGCCAGTAGGGACAGCTTCTACGAGCAGTACTTC
CDR3: CASRDSFYEQYF

size: few
D: TRBD2
J: TRBJ2-2
V: TRBV11-2
DNA: TGTGCCAGCAGCTTAGGGTCTCAAGCGGGAGGGCCAAGGACCGGGGAGCTGTTTTTT
CDR3: CASSLGSQAGGPRTGELFF

size: many
D: -
J: TRBJ1-1
V: TRBV7-9
DNA: TGTGCCAGCAGCGCGCGGGGCGGCACTGAAGCTTTCTTT
CDR3: CASSARGGTEAFF

size: many
D: -
J: TRBJ1-4
V: TRBV25-1
DNA: TGTGCCAGCACCACCTCCCGGGTGGCTAATGAAAAACTGTTTTTT
CDR3: CASTTSRVANEKLFF

size: many
D: -
J: TRBJ2-2
V: TRBV20-1
DNA: TGCAGTGTTCGGGACGTCCTTGACGGGGAGCTGTTTTTT
CDR3: CSVRDVLDGELFF

size: -
D: -
J: TRBJ2-1
V: TRBV20-1
DNA: TGCAGTGCTAGAGAGGAAAGTGAGCAGTTCTTC
CDR3: CSAREESEQFF

size: -
D: TRBD1
J: TRBJ2-7
V: TRBV20-1
DNA: TGCAGTGCTCGGACAGGGGCGACCTACGAGCAGTACTTC
CDR3: CSARTGATYEQYF

size: few
D: TRBD1
J: TRBJ2-3
V: TRBV4-1
DNA: TGCGCCAGCAGCCAGAGGGACAGGGGAAGGGCCACAGATACGCAGTATTTT
CDR3: CASSQRDRGRATDTQYF

size: many
D: -
J: TRBJ2-3
V: TRBV7-2
DNA: TGTGCCAGCAGCTTAGAGAGGGGATATACGCAGTATTTT
CDR3: CASSLERGYTQYF

size: few
D: -
J: TRBJ2-1
V: TRBV29-1
DNA: TGCAGCGTTGAGGGTCGTAAGTCTGAGCAGTTCTTC
CDR3: CSVEGRKSEQFF